The 25 T cell receptor beta chains given below trace back to one sample, sequenced in a study of blood T cell repertoires in COVID-19. Measured with immunoSEQ multiplex PCR; TCRdb has only the in-frame clones, and not every one. The sample gives a few hundred thousand clones, about 88% of which show up once; over 0.8% is in the top ten. Sample: PBMCs or T cells enriched from blood (not recorded which). All receptors derive from a woman in her thirties who had recovered from COVID-19.

The rearrangement uses TRBV7-2 and TRBJ1-1; D ambiguous. CDR1 SGHTA and CDR2 FQGNSA come from the germline V gene. The germline V and J ends were trimmed by 5 bases and 6 bases, with 19 bases remaining between them. The CDR3 runs to 15 residues. The CDR3: CASSATLLGVSEAFF. The CDR3 DNA reads TGTGCCAGCAGCGCCACCCTACTGGGAGTCTCTGAAGCTTTCTTT. The full variable domain, in which reference TRBV7-2 and TRBJ1-1 provide the parts outside the CDR3, is GAGVSQSPSNKVTEKGKDVELRCDPISGHTALYWYRQSLGQGLEFLIYFQGNSAPDKSGLPSDRFSAERTGGSVSTLTIQRTQQEDSAVYLCASSATLLGVSEAFFGQGTRLTVV.

The J gene is TRBJ1-2, the V gene TRBV10-3, with D hard to call. The CDR3 is 16 residues long. V was pared by 0 bases and J by 4 bases, with 15 bases between. Germline CDR1 reads ENHRY; CDR2 reads SYGVKD. The CDR3 reads CAISESAGSPLYGYTF. The CDR3, as DNA: TGTGCCATCAGTGAGTCGGCCGGGTCCCCCCTCTATGGCTACACCTTC.

V usage is TRBV6-5 and J usage is TRBJ2-7, with 10 bases that match TRBD1. V lost 7 bases, J lost 6 bases, and 12 bases stayed unmatched. The CDR3 is 15 amino acids. CDR1 and CDR2 from the germline V gene are MNHEY and SVGAGI. This CDR3 is CASTNPGQGTLEQYF. In DNA, the CDR3 is TGTGCCAGCACAAACCCGGGACAGGGGACACTCGAGCAGTACTTC.

The chain recombines TRBV30 with TRBJ1-5; D not certain. The CDR3 is made up of 13 amino acids. Germline CDR1 reads GTSNPN; CDR2 reads SVGIG (reference sequence). Trimming left V 1 base short and J 4 bases short, with 8 bases between. For the CDR3, the DNA is TGTGCCTGGAGTGCTCAGACTAATCAGCCCCAGCATTTT. Amino acids: CAWSAQTNQPQHF.

The V gene is TRBV9, the J gene TRBJ1-1; D possibly corresponds to TRBD1 (6 bases). V was clipped by 7 bases and J by 4 bases, with 8 bases between them. The germline V gene encodes CDR1 SGDLS and CDR2 YYNGEE. The length of the CDR3 is 11 residues. In DNA form, the CDR3 reads TGTGCCAGCGGGGGCGGCACTGAAGCTTTCTTT. Its protein product is CASGGGTEAFF.

This clone has only one observation. V is TRBV29-1 and J is TRBJ2-4; 12 bases are a match to TRBD2. The length of the CDR3 is 12 residues. Germline V gene sequence: CDR1 SQVTM, CDR2 ANQGSEA. The junction had 3 bases not matched to a gene; V was cut back by 4 bases and J by 11 bases. The CDR3, as DNA: TGCAGCGTTGGGCCTAGCGGGGGGGTTCAGTACTTC. Encoded protein: CSVGPSGGVQYF.

The genes are TRBV18 and TRBJ1-2, with D tentatively TRBD1 (6 bases). The CDR3 has 17 residues. The germline V gene encodes CDR1 KGHSH and CDR2 LQKENI. V gave up 1 base and J gave up 3 bases, with 18 bases separating them. Here the CDR3 reads CASSPLTRTGSDYGYTF. The CDR3 region has the DNA TGTGCCAGCTCACCACTTACCCGAACAGGGTCGGACTATGGCTACACCTTC.

The V and J genes are TRBV6-2 or TRBV6-3 and TRBJ1-5; D uncertain. V lost 5 bases, J lost 0 bases, and 8 bases lay in between. The germline gives CDR1 MNHEY, CDR2 SVGEGT. The length of the CDR3 is 14 residues. CDR3 sequence reads: CASSPDYSNQPQHF. DNA of the CDR3: TGTGCCAGCAGTCCAGATTATAGCAATCAGCCCCAGCATTTT.

The chain employs TRBV28 and TRBJ1-1, with 8 bases aligning to TRBD1. The CDR3 is made up of 14 amino acids. Unmatched junction bases numbered 10, after V lost 3 bases and J lost 10 bases. In germline, CDR1 is MDHEN, CDR2 SYDVKM. CDR3 nucleotide sequence: TGTGCCAGCAGTTTTGGGACAGGACTCCTCGGAGCTTTCTTT. Translated, it gives CASSFGTGLLGAFF. The variable domain in full, completed from reference TRBV28 and TRBJ1-1, reads DVKVTQSSRYLVKRTGEKVFLECVQDMDHENMFWYRQDPGLGLRLIYFSYDVKMKEKGDIPEGYSVSREKKERFSLILESASTNQTSMYLCASSFGTGLLGAFFGQGTRLTVV.

A word on this clone: The same CDR3 arises from other DNA sequences in this sample as well. V and J are TRBV24-1 and TRBJ1-5, with D possibly being TRBD1 (6 bases). CDR3 length: 16 residues. V was trimmed by 2 bases and J by 0 bases, leaving 10 bases between them. The V gene's germline CDR1 is KGHDR and CDR2 SFDVKD. The DNA for the CDR3 is TGTGCCACCAGTGATTCCCGGACAGATAGCAATCAGCCCCAGCATTTT. Its translation: CATSDSRTDSNQPQHF.

This clone was detected a few times. The chain is built from TRBV2 and TRBJ1-6, with D perhaps TRBD1 (5 bases). Germline V gene lookup returns CDR1 SNHLY and CDR2 FYNNEI. The V end was cut by 8 bases, the J end by 9 bases, with 17 bases between. The CDR3 sequence is 14 residues long. The CDR3 region has the DNA TGTGCCAGCCACGGAATCGCAAGGGGTTCACCCCTCCACTTT. It specifies CASHGIARGSPLHF.

This clone has just a few counts. The genes are TRBV3-1 (or the pseudogene TRBV3-2) and TRBJ2-1; 7 bases line up with TRBD1. V lost 1 base to trimming and J lost 5 bases; unmatched junction nucleotides: 11. Germline CDR1 is LGHDT and CDR2 is YNNKEL (reference sequence). The CDR3 has 17 amino acids. The CDR3, as DNA: TGTGCCAGCAGCCAAGTTAATAACAGGGGACCGAACAATGAGCAGTTCTTC. It encodes CASSQVNNRGPNNEQFF.

The chain recombines TRBV15 with TRBJ2-7; 8 bases match TRBD1. V shed 4 bases, J shed 4 bases, and the junction held 9 bases outside the gene matches. The CDR3 length is 15 residues. The germline V gene encodes CDR1 LNHNV and CDR2 YYDKDF (reference sequence). As DNA, the CDR3 is TGTGCCACCAGCATACCGGGACAGGTACCTTACGAGCAGTACTTC. Translating it yields CATSIPGQVPYEQYF.

This chain joins TRBV13 and TRBJ2-7; 10 positions agree with TRBD1. V lost 1 base, J lost 3 bases, and 6 bases stayed unmatched. The CDR3 is 16 residues long. Germline lookup yields CDR1 PRHDT and CDR2 FYEKMQ (reference sequence). The CDR3 region is CASSLEPGQGRYEQYF. The CDR3 DNA follows: TGTGCCAGCAGCTTAGAACCGGGACAGGGGCGCTACGAGCAGTACTTC.

This rearrangement joins TRBV3-1 (or the pseudogene TRBV3-2) to TRBJ2-2, with D tentatively TRBD2 (6 bases). Trimming took off 1 base at V and 8 bases at J, with 11 bases between the two ends. The CDR3 sequence is 14 residues long. Per the germline V gene, CDR1 is LGHDT and CDR2 is YNNKEL (reference sequence). CDR3 bases: TGTGCCAGCAGCCAAGCTGGGGGGAAAGGGGAGCTGTTTTTT. Its translation is CASSQAGGKGELFF.

V and J are TRBV7-6 and TRBJ2-7, with 12 bases matching TRBD1. Germline-derived CDR1 and CDR2 are SGHVS and FNYEAQ. With V trimmed by 4 bases and J by 5 bases, 6 bases remained unmatched. The length of the CDR3 is 15 residues. DNA of the CDR3: TGTGCCAGCAGCTCGGGACAGGGGGCGCGCAACGAGCAGTACTTC. Encoded protein: CASSSGQGARNEQYF.

The V gene is TRBV28, the J gene TRBJ2-5, with 9 nucleotides matching TRBD2. V was pared by 3 bases and J by 5 bases, with 4 bases of the junction left unmatched. This CDR3 comprises 14 residues. Germline V CDR1 and CDR2: MDHEN, SYDVKM. The CDR3 DNA sequence: TGTGCCAGCAGTTTGCGGGGGGGCCGCGAGACCCAGTACTTC. This translates into CASSLRGGRETQYF.

The CDR3 loop reads CASSKVVSGSYETQYF. For the CDR3, the DNA is TGTGCCAGCAGCAAAGTGGTTAGCGGGTCCTACGAGACCCAGTACTTC. The chain has TRBV21-1 and TRBJ2-5; the table's D call of TRBD2 was not tested on the DNA. TRBV21-1 is classified as a pseudogene. CDR3 length: 16 amino acids.

This clone was seen just once. The chain joins TRBV28 to TRBJ1-3; 7 nucleotides line up with TRBD1. From germline, CDR1 is MDHEN and CDR2 SYDVKM. The V segment lost 6 bases and the J segment 0 bases; nucleotides outside the gene matches: 11. The CDR3 has 17 residues. The CDR3 DNA follows: TGTGCCAGCAGATCCCCCGGACAGGAATACTCTGGAAACACCATATATTTT. The encoded protein is CASRSPGQEYSGNTIYF. The whole variable domain, remainder taken from reference TRBV28 and TRBJ1-3, is DVKVTQSSRYLVKRTGEKVFLECVQDMDHENMFWYRQDPGLGLRLIYFSYDVKMKEKGDIPEGYSVSREKKERFSLILESASTNQTSMYLCASRSPGQEYSGNTIYFGEGSWLTVV.

The chain carries TRBV10-3 and TRBJ2-5, with 7 nucleotides matching TRBD2. CDR1 ENHRY and CDR2 SYGVKD come from the germline V gene. This CDR3 contains 16 residues. Unmatched junction bases numbered 10, after V lost 3 bases and J lost 3 bases. The CDR3 region is CAISDTEPAGKETQYF. The CDR3 bases are TGTGCCATCAGTGATACGGAACCAGCGGGGAAAGAGACCCAGTACTTC.

CDR3 residues: CASSSTSRGTGRNEQFF. For the CDR3, the DNA is TGTGCCAGCAGCTCAACCTCAAGGGGTACCGGTCGGAATGAGCAGTTCTTC. The gene calls are TRBV7-2 and TRBJ2-1; D is perhaps TRBD1 (5 bases). V lost 4 bases, J lost 7 bases, and 23 bases lay in between. The CDR3 loop spans 17 amino acids. Per the germline V gene, CDR1 is SGHTA and CDR2 is FQGNSA. Variable domain in full (rest from reference TRBV7-2 and TRBJ2-1): GAGVSQSPSNKVTEKGKDVELRCDPISGHTALYWYRQSLGQGLEFLIYFQGNSAPDKSGLPSDRFSAERTGGSVSTLTIQRTQQEDSAVYLCASSSTSRGTGRNEQFFGPGTRLTVL.

The rearrangement links TRBV28 to TRBJ2-2; TRBD1 aligns across 9 bases. Per the germline V gene, CDR1 is MDHEN and CDR2 is SYDVKM. With 2 bases clipped from V and 9 bases from J, the junction kept 4 bases outside the gene matches. The CDR3 runs 14 residues. The CDR3 loop reads CASSLAGTGRELFF. The DNA of the CDR3 is TGTGCCAGCAGTTTAGCCGGGACAGGGAGGGAGCTGTTTTTT.

The chain has TRBV19 and TRBJ2-7; D is possibly TRBD1 (6 bases). V dropped 2 bases and J dropped 11 bases, with 16 bases sitting between them. Germline V CDR1 and CDR2: LNHDA, SQIVND (reference sequence). The CDR3 has 13 amino acids. The CDR3 loop is CASSILTGIGKYF. In nucleotides, the CDR3 is TGTGCCAGTAGTATATTGACAGGAATCGGCAAGTACTTC.

For the CDR3, the DNA is TGCAGCGTTCAACAGGGATGGGGTAGCAATCAGCCCCAGCATTTT. Residues: CSVQQGWGSNQPQHF. This chain connects TRBV29-1 to TRBJ1-5; weak D call: TRBD1 (6 bases). This CDR3 is built from 15 residues. Per the germline V gene, CDR1 is SQVTM and CDR2 is ANQGSEA. V lost 5 bases, J lost 0 bases, and 14 bases lay in between.

J is TRBJ2-2 and V is TRBV6-5; TRBD1 is a possible D gene (5 bases). The V gene lost 11 bases and the J gene lost 7 bases, with 17 bases spanning the gap. The germline gives CDR1 MNHEY, CDR2 SVGAGI. This CDR3 is built from 13 residues. The CDR3 region has the DNA TGTGCCGCAATTCCGGCAGGGATCGGGGAGCTGTTTTTT. Translation gives CAAIPAGIGELFF.